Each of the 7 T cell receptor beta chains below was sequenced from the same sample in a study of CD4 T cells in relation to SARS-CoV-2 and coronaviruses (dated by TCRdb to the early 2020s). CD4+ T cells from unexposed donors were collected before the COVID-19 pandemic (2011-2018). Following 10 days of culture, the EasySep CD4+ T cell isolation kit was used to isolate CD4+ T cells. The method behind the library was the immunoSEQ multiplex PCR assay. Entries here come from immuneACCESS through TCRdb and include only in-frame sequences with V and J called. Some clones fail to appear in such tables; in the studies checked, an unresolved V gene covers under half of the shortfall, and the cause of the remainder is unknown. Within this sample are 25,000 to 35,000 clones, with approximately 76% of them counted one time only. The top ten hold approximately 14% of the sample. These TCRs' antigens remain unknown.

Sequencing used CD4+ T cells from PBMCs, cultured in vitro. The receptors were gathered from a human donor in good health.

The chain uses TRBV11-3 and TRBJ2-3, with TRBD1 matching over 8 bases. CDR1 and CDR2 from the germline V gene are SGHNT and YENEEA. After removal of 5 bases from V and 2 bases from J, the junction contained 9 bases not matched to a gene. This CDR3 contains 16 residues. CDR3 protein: CASSGRQGPNTDTQYF. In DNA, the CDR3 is TGTGCCAGCAGCGGACGACAGGGGCCCAACACAGATACGCAGTATTTT. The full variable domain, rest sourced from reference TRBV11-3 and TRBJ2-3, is EAGVVQSPRYKIIEKKQPVAFWCNPISGHNTLYWYLQNLGQGPELLIRYENEEAVDDSQLPKDRFSAERLKGVDSTLKIQPAELGDSAVYLCASSGRQGPNTDTQYFGPGTRLTVL.

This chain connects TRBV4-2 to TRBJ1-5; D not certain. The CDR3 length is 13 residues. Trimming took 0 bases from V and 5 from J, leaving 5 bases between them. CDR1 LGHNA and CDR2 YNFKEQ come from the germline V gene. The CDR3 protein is CASSQDLDQPQHF. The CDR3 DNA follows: TGTGCCAGCAGCCAAGATTTGGATCAGCCCCAGCATTTT.

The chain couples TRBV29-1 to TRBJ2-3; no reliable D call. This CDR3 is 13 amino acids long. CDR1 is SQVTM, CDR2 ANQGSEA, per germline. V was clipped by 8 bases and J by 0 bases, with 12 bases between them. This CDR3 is CSLYLTSTDTQYF. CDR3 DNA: TGCAGCCTCTACCTCACTAGCACAGATACGCAGTATTTT.

CDR3 sequence: CASSKVRHYEQYF. DNA for the CDR3: TGTGCCAGCAGCAAAGTCAGGCACTACGAGCAGTACTTC. The chain uses TRBV21-1 and TRBJ2-7; TRBD1, as called in the table, went unchecked against the DNA. TRBV21-1 is annotated as a pseudogene. This CDR3 region has 13 residues.

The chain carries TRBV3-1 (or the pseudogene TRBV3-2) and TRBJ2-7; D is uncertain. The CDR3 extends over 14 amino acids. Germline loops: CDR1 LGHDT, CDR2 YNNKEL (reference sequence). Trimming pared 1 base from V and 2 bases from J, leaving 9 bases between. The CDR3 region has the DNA TGTGCCAGCAGCCAAGGTCTAGAAGCCTACGAGCAGTACTTC. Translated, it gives CASSQGLEAYEQYF.

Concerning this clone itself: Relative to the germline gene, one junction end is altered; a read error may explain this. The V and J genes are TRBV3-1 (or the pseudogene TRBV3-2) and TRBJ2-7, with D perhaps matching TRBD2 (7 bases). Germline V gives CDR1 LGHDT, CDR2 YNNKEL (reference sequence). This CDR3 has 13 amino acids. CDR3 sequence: CASSLRGGPIVLF. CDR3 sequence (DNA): TGTGCCAGCAGCCTTAGGGGGGGGCCCATTGTTCTCTTC.

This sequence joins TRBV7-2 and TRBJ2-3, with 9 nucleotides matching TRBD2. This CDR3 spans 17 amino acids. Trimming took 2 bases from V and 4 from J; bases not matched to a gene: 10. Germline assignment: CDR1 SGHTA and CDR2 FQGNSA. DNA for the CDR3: TGTGCCAGCAGCTTATTCGTAGCGGGGGAGGGTGCAGATACGCAGTATTTT. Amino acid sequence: CASSLFVAGEGADTQYF.